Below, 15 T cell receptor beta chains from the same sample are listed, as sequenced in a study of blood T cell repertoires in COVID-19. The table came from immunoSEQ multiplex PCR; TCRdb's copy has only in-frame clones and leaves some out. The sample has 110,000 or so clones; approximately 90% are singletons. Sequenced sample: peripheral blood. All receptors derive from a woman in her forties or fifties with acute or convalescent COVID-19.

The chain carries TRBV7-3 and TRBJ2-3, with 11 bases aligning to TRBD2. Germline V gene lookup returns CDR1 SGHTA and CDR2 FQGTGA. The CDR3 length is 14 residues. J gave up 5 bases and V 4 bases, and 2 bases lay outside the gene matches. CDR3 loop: CASSSGLAGDTQYF. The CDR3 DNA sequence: TGTGCCAGCAGCTCTGGACTAGCGGGAGATACGCAGTATTTT.

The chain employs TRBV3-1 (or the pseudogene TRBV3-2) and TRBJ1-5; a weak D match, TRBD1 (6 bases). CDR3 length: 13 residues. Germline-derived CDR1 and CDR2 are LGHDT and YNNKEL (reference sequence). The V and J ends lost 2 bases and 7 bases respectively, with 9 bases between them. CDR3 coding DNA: TGTGCCAGCAGCCAACTTGGGGGCCAGCCCCAGCATTTT. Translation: CASSQLGGQPQHF.

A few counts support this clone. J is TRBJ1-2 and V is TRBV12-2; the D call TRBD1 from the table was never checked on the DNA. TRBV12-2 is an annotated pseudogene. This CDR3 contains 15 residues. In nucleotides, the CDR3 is TGTGCAAGTCGCACCGGACAGGGGGCGCCGGGTGGCTACACCTTC. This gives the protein CASRTGQGAPGGYTF.

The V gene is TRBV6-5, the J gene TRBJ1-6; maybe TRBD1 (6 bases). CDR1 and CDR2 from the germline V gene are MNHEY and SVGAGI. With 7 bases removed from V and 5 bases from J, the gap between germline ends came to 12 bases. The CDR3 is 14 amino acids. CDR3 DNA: TGTGCCAGCACGGGGACATTGGATAATTCACCCCTCCACTTT. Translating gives CASTGTLDNSPLHF.

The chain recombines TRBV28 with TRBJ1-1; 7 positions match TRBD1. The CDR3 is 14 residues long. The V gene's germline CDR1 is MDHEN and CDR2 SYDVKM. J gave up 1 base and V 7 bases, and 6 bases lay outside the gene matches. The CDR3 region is CASTSGQENTEAFF. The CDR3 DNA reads TGTGCCAGCACCTCTGGACAGGAGAACACTGAAGCTTTCTTT. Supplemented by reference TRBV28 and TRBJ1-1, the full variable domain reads DVKVTQSSRYLVKRTGEKVFLECVQDMDHENMFWYRQDPGLGLRLIYFSYDVKMKEKGDIPEGYSVSREKKERFSLILESASTNQTSMYLCASTSGQENTEAFFGQGTRLTVV.

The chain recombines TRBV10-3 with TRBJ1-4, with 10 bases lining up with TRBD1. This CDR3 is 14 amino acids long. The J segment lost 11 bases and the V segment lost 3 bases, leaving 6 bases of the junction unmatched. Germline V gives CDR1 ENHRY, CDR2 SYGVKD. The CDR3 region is CAISDGTGAGKLFF. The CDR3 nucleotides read TGTGCCATCAGTGATGGGACAGGGGCAGGGAAACTGTTTTTT.

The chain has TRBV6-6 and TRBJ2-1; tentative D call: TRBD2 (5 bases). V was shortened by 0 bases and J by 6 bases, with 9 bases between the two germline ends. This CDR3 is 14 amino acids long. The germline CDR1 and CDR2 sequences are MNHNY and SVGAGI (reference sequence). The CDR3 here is CASSYSTGINEQFF. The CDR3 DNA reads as TGTGCCAGCAGTTACTCGACGGGAATCAATGAGCAGTTCTTC.

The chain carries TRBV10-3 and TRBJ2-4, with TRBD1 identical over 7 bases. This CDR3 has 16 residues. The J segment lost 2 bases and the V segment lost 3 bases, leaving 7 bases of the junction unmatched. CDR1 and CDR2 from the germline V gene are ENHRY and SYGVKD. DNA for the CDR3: TGTGCCATCAGTGACCGGGCAGGGGGAACCAAAAACATTCAGTACTTC. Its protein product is CAISDRAGGTKNIQYF.

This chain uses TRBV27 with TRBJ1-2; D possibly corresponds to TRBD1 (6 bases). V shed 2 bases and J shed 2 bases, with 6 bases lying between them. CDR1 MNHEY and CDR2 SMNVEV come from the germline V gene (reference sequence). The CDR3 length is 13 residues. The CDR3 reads CASSLTGNYGYTF. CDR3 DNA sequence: TGTGCCAGCAGTTTAACAGGGAACTATGGCTACACCTTC.

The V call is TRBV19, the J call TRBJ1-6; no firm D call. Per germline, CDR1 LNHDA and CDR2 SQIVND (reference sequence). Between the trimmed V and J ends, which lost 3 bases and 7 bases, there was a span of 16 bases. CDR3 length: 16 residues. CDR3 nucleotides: TGTGCCAGTAGTATGGGCGGAACCCTAGCCAATTCACCCCTCCACTTT. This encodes CASSMGGTLANSPLHF.

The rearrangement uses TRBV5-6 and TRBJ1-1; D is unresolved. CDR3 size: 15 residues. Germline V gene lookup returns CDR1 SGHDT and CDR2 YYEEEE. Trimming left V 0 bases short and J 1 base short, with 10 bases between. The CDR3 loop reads CASSLGVLPNTEAFF. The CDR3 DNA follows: TGTGCCAGCAGCTTGGGCGTGCTCCCGAACACTGAAGCTTTCTTT. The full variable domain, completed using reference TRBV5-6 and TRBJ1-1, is DAGVTQSPTHLIKTRGQQVTLRCSPKSGHDTVSWYQQALGQGPQFIFQYYEEEERQRGNFPDRFSGHQFPNYSSELNVNALLLGDSALYLCASSLGVLPNTEAFFGQGTRLTVV.

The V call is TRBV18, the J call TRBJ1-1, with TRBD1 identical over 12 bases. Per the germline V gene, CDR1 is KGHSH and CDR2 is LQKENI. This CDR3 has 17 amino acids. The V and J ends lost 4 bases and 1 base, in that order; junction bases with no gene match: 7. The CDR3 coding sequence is TGTGCCAGCTCACAAACCGGGACAGGGGGCTGGAACACTGAAGCTTTCTTT. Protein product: CASSQTGTGGWNTEAFF.

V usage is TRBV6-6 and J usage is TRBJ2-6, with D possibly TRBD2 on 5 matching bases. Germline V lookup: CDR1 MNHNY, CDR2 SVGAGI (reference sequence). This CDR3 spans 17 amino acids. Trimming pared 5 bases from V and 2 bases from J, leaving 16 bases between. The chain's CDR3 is CASSRPLREPGANVLTF. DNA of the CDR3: TGTGCCAGCAGTCGACCGCTAAGGGAGCCTGGGGCCAACGTCCTGACTTTC.

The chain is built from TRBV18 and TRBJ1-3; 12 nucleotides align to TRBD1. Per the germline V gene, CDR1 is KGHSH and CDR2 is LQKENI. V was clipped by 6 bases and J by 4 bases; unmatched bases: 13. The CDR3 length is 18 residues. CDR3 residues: CASSPGTGGHSRGNTIYF. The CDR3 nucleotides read TGTGCCAGCTCGCCCGGGACAGGGGGCCATTCTCGAGGAAACACCATATATTTT.

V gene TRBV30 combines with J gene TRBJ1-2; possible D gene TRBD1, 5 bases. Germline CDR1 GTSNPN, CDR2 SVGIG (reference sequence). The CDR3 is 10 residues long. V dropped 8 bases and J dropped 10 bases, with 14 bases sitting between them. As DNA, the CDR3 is TGTGCCGGGGGGGACCCGGTCTACACCTTC. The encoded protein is CAGGDPVYTF.